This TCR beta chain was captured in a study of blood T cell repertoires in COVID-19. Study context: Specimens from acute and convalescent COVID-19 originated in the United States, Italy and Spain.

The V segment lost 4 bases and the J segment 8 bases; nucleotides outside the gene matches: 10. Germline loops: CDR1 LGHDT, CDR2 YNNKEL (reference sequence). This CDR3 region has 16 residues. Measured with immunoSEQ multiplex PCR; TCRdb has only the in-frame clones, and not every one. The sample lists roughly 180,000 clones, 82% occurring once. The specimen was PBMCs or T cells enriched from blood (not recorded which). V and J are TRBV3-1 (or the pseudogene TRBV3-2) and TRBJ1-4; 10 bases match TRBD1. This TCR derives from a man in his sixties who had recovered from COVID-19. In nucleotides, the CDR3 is TGTGCCAGCAGCCCGTCCTTGGGACAGGGGTCAGAAAAACTGTTTTTT. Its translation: CASSPSLGQGSEKLFF.